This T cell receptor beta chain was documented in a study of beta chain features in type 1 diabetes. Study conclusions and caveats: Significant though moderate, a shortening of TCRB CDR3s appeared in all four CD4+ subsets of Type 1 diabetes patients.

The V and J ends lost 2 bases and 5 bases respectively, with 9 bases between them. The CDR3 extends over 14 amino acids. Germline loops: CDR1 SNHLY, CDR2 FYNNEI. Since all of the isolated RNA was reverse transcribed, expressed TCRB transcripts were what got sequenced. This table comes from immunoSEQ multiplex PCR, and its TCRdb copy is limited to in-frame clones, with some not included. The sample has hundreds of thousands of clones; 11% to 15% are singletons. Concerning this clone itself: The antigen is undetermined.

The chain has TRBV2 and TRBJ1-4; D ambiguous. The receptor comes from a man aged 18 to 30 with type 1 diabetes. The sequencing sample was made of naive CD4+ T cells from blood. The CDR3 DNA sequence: TGTGCCAGCAGTGAACTGGACGGGAATGAAAAACTGTTTTTT. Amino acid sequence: CASSELDGNEKLFF.